The next 27 T cell receptor beta chains were all read from a single sample in a study of blood T cell repertoires in COVID-19. TCRdb's copy holds only in-frame clones and misses some; the assay was immunoSEQ multiplex PCR. This repertoire shows over 150,000 clones, 75% to 85% found once; its top ten account for 9.5% to 15%. Sequencing was carried out using peripheral blood. Source of these receptors: an elderly woman with COVID-19, enrolled during active disease.

The CDR3 nucleotides are TGTGCCAGCAGCGTACCACGGGGGGGTCTCTACAATGAGCAGTTCTTC. Translating it yields CASSVPRGGLYNEQFF. The V gene is TRBV9, the J gene TRBJ2-1; 8 bases are a match to TRBD2. The V segment lost 1 base and the J segment 3 bases; nucleotides outside the gene matches: 6. CDR3 length: 16 amino acids. The V gene's germline CDR1 is SGDLS and CDR2 YYNGEE.

As DNA, the CDR3 is TGCGCCAGCAGCTTGGGGTACGGTCAGGACACTGAAGCTTTCTTT. It specifies CASSLGYGQDTEAFF. The J gene is TRBJ1-1, the V gene TRBV5-1, with D unclear. From germline, CDR1 is SGHRS and CDR2 YFSETQ. The CDR3 totals 15 residues. V dropped 0 bases and J dropped 3 bases, with 12 bases sitting between them.

The V gene is TRBV14, the J gene TRBJ1-2, with TRBD1 identical over 9 bases. Germline lookup yields CDR1 SGHDN and CDR2 FVKESK. With V trimmed by 2 bases and J by 3 bases, 10 bases remained unmatched. The CDR3 has 17 residues. The CDR3 is CASSQLRTGDPHYGYTF. The CDR3, as DNA: TGTGCCAGCAGCCAACTAAGGACAGGGGACCCTCACTATGGCTACACCTTC.

The V gene is TRBV7-2, the J gene TRBJ2-5, with 8 bases fitting TRBD2. Per the germline V gene, CDR1 is SGHTA and CDR2 is FQGNSA. With 0 bases clipped from V and 2 bases from J, the junction kept 5 bases outside the gene matches. The CDR3 extends over 16 amino acids. CDR3 sequence (DNA): TGTGCCAGCAGCTTAGCGATACGACTAGCGCAAGAGACCCAGTACTTC. Translating gives CASSLAIRLAQETQYF.

The chain couples TRBV5-5 to TRBJ2-1, with 11 positions matching TRBD2. Germline V gene sequence: CDR1 SGHKS, CDR2 YYEKEE (reference sequence). V lost 0 bases to trimming and J lost 0 bases; unmatched junction nucleotides: 8. The CDR3 is 19 residues long. The CDR3 nucleotides read TGTGCCAGCAGCTTGGGACTAGCGGGGTCGGTCCGCTCCTACAATGAGCAGTTCTTC. It encodes CASSLGLAGSVRSYNEQFF.

DNA of the CDR3: TGTGCCAGCAGCCCCGGCCTCCCAGGTGGCTACACCTTC. Protein: CASSPGLPGGYTF. The V call is TRBV9, the J call TRBJ1-2; D is unclear. V dropped 4 bases and J dropped 7 bases, with 14 bases sitting between them. The CDR3 covers 13 residues. CDR1 and CDR2 (germline): SGDLS, YYNGEE. Full variable domain (rest looked up from reference TRBV9 and TRBJ1-2): DSGVTQTPKHLITATGQRVTLRCSPRSGDLSVYWYQQSLDQGLQFLIQYYNGEERAKGNILERFSAQQFPDLHSELNLSSLELGDSALYFCASSPGLPGGYTFGSGTRLTVV.

The chain uses TRBV7-2 and TRBJ2-4; TRBD1 agrees at 9 bases. V dropped 4 bases and J dropped 6; count of bases not matched to a gene: 4. Germline V gene sequence: CDR1 SGHTA, CDR2 FQGNSA. CDR3 length: 14 amino acids. CDR3 coding DNA: TGTGCCAGCAGCTCACCGGGACAGGGAAACATTCAGTACTTC. Protein: CASSSPGQGNIQYF. Drawing the rest from reference TRBV7-2 and TRBJ2-4, the complete variable domain is GAGVSQSPSNKVTEKGKDVELRCDPISGHTALYWYRQSLGQGLEFLIYFQGNSAPDKSGLPSDRFSAERTGGSVSTLTIQRTQQEDSAVYLCASSSPGQGNIQYFGAGTRLSVL.

This clone was picked up one time. The rearrangement joins TRBV9 to TRBJ2-1, with D unclear. V lost 6 bases and J lost 8, with 21 bases in between. Looked up from germline, CDR1 is SGDLS and CDR2 is YYNGEE. CDR3 length: 15 residues. CDR3 amino acids: CASTDPRSPSDEQFF. CDR3 nucleotides: TGTGCCAGCACCGATCCGCGTAGTCCTAGTGATGAGCAGTTCTTC.

The chain employs TRBV5-1 and TRBJ2-1; 7 bases are shared with TRBD2. From germline, CDR1 is SGHRS and CDR2 YFSETQ. The CDR3 runs 16 residues. V lost 0 bases, J lost 2 bases, and 5 bases stayed unmatched. CDR3: CASSLVAGVTYNEQFF. The CDR3 DNA reads TGCGCCAGCAGCTTGGTCGCGGGAGTAACCTACAATGAGCAGTTCTTC.

The chain joins TRBV6-1 to TRBJ1-6; the match to TRBD1 covers 7 bases. The CDR3 loop spans 16 amino acids. Trimming took 2 bases from V and 10 from J; bases not matched to a gene: 11. Germline assignment: CDR1 MNHNS and CDR2 SASEGT. The CDR3 loop reads CASSESSTGRVSPLHF. CDR3 DNA sequence: TGTGCCAGCAGTGAATCCTCGACAGGGCGGGTCTCACCCCTCCACTTT.

A few counts support this clone. The rearrangement joins TRBV7-6 to TRBJ2-2, with 10 bases that match TRBD2. This CDR3 spans 19 amino acids. With 5 bases clipped from V and 5 bases from J, the junction kept 17 bases outside the gene matches. Per germline, CDR1 SGHVS and CDR2 FNYEAQ. The CDR3 loop reads CASSPEWGLAGVGTGELFF. As DNA, the CDR3 is TGTGCCAGCAGCCCCGAATGGGGGCTAGCGGGAGTTGGAACCGGGGAGCTGTTTTTT.

In its sample, this clone was seen once. The rearrangement links TRBV6-5 to TRBJ1-2; TRBD1 matches 11 bases. Germline CDR1 is MNHEY and CDR2 is SVGAGI. V lost 6 bases to trimming and J lost 2 bases; unmatched junction nucleotides: 5. The CDR3 is 15 residues long. The CDR3 sequence is CASSRGQGANYGYTF. The CDR3 DNA reads as TGTGCCAGCAGCCGAGGACAGGGGGCCAACTATGGCTACACCTTC.

This clone was seen a few times. This chain connects TRBV6-1 to TRBJ2-2; 7 nucleotides match TRBD2. Germline CDR1 reads MNHNS; CDR2 reads SASEGT. The CDR3 covers 13 residues. With 3 bases clipped from V and 7 bases from J, the junction kept 2 bases outside the gene matches. In DNA, the CDR3 is TGTGCCAGCAGTGAGGCTAGCGGCGGGGAGCTGTTTTTT. It specifies CASSEASGGELFF.

The chain combines TRBV11-1 with TRBJ2-7; 8 bases agree with TRBD2. The V segment lost 2 bases and the J segment 3 bases; nucleotides outside the gene matches: 9. Germline assignment: CDR1 SGHAT and CDR2 FQDESV (reference sequence). The CDR3 length is 16 residues. CDR3 in DNA: TGTGCCAGCAGCTTACGACCCGGGGGGGCCGTCTACGAGCAGTACTTC. It codes for CASSLRPGGAVYEQYF.

This clone occurred once. This sequence joins TRBV29-1 and TRBJ1-2; a possible D gene is TRBD1 (6 bases). Between the trimmed V and J ends, which lost 3 bases and 3 bases, there was a span of 8 bases. Germline assignment: CDR1 SQVTM and CDR2 ANQGSEA. This CDR3 comprises 12 residues. For the CDR3, the DNA is TGCAGCGTTGATAAGGGGGACTATGGCTACACCTTC. Protein: CSVDKGDYGYTF. Combining the CDR3 with reference TRBV29-1 and TRBJ1-2 gives the whole variable domain SAVISQKPSRDICQRGTSLTIQCQVDSQVTMMFWYRQQPGQSLTLIATANQGSEATYESGFVIDKFPISRPNLTFSTLTVSNMSPEDSSIYLCSVDKGDYGYTFGSGTRLTVV.

The CDR3 loop is CASSITGGYEQYF. CDR3 DNA: TGTGCCAGTAGTATCACGGGGGGCTACGAGCAGTACTTC. The chain couples TRBV19 to TRBJ2-7, with 7 bases matching TRBD2. The CDR3 is 13 amino acids. Germline V gene lookup returns CDR1 LNHDA and CDR2 SQIVND (reference sequence). The V segment lost 3 bases and the J segment 3 bases; nucleotides outside the gene matches: 2.

The V gene is TRBV5-1, the J gene TRBJ1-6; no reliable D call. Germline loops: CDR1 SGHRS, CDR2 YFSETQ. With 0 bases removed from V and 15 bases from J, the gap between germline ends came to 19 bases. The CDR3 extends over 15 amino acids. The CDR3 DNA reads as TGCGCCAGCAGCTTGGGGTTCCCTGTGGAGCAGATCCTCCACTTT. Protein product: CASSLGFPVEQILHF.

V is TRBV11-2 and J is TRBJ2-5, with 11 bases identical to TRBD2. This CDR3 has 16 residues. In germline, CDR1 is SGHAT, CDR2 FQNNGV. With 5 bases clipped from V and 4 bases from J, the junction kept 9 bases outside the gene matches. The CDR3 DNA reads as TGTGCCAGCAGCCCCCGACTAGCGGGACTCGGAGAGACCCAGTACTTC. This translates into CASSPRLAGLGETQYF. The entire variable domain, with the rest obtained from reference TRBV11-2 and TRBJ2-5, is as follows: EAGVAQSPRYKIIEKRQSVAFWCNPISGHATLYWYQQILGQGPKLLIQFQNNGVVDDSQLPKDRFSAERLKGVDSTLKIQPAKLEDSAVYLCASSPRLAGLGETQYFGPGTRLLVL.

The chain uses TRBV4-1 and TRBJ2-3, with 11 bases aligning to TRBD1. V gave up 4 bases and J gave up 3 bases; unmatched junction bases: 15. This CDR3 contains 19 residues. Germline V gene lookup returns CDR1 MGHRA and CDR2 YSYEKL. The CDR3 DNA reads as TGCGCCAGCAGCCGAAACCGGGACAGGGGGACGGTGCTGACAGATACGCAGTATTTT. Translation: CASSRNRDRGTVLTDTQYF.

The J gene is TRBJ2-7, the V gene TRBV28, with a possible D match to TRBD1 (6 bases). Deletions cut 7 bases from V and 2 bases from J, with 15 bases between. The germline V gene encodes CDR1 MDHEN and CDR2 SYDVKM. This CDR3 spans 14 amino acids. This chain's CDR3 is CASTAWQGPYEQYF. CDR3 DNA: TGTGCCAGCACCGCGTGGCAGGGGCCCTACGAGCAGTACTTC.

The chain links TRBV6-2 or TRBV6-3 to TRBJ2-2, with TRBD2 identical over 8 bases. Germline trimming cut 5 bases from V and 6 bases from J; bases unmatched to any gene: 5. The CDR3 extends over 14 amino acids. Germline V gene sequence: CDR1 MNHEY, CDR2 SVGEGT. CDR3 protein: CASSRPGLAGELFF. In nucleotides, the CDR3 is TGTGCCAGCAGTCGACCGGGACTAGCCGGGGAGCTGTTTTTT.

The CDR3 bases are TGTGCCAGCAGCTATGGGACAGGGCGGCGGCCCCAGCATTTT. This codes for CASSYGTGRRPQHF. This chain joins TRBV5-6 and TRBJ1-5, with TRBD1 matching over 9 bases. CDR3 length: 14 residues. V lost 3 bases and J lost 9; bases outside the gene matches: 7. Germline V gives CDR1 SGHDT, CDR2 YYEEEE.

V is TRBV7-9 and J is TRBJ2-7; D is unresolved. Germline CDR1 and CDR2: SEHNR and FQNEAQ (reference sequence). Deletions cut 2 bases from V and 3 bases from J, with 5 bases between. The CDR3 is 12 residues long. CDR3 bases: TGTGCCAGCAGCTTATACGGCTACGAGCAGTACTTC. Protein: CASSLYGYEQYF. The variable domain in full, completed from reference TRBV7-9 and TRBJ2-7, reads DTGVSQNPRHKITKRGQNVTFRCDPISEHNRLYWYRQTLGQGPEFLTYFQNEAQLEKSRLLSDRFSAERPKGSFSTLEIQRTEQGDSAMYLCASSLYGYEQYFGPGTRLTVT.

This rearrangement joins TRBV11-3 to TRBJ1-1; no clear D gene. Germline CDR1 reads SGHNT; CDR2 reads YENEEA. V lost 1 base, J lost 8 bases, and 11 bases lay in between. The CDR3 spans 13 residues. In DNA, the CDR3 is TGTGCCAGCAGCTTAGGCCACTCCCGGGAAGCTTTCTTT. The encoded protein is CASSLGHSREAFF.

The genes are TRBV7-2 and TRBJ1-2; 7 positions agree with TRBD1. Trimming at V came to 5 bases and at J to 3 bases, leaving 6 bases not matched to a gene. The CDR3 runs to 14 residues. Germline CDR1 is SGHTA and CDR2 is FQGNSA. CDR3 loop: CASSPGQLDYGYTF. Here the CDR3 DNA reads TGTGCCAGCAGCCCGGGACAGCTCGACTATGGCTACACCTTC.

V gene TRBV28 combines with J gene TRBJ2-3, with D unclear. Germline V gives CDR1 MDHEN, CDR2 SYDVKM. The CDR3 runs 15 residues. Trimming took 3 bases from V and 0 from J, leaving 10 bases between them. The CDR3 coding sequence is TGTGCCAGCAGTTTTAGTGGAGTTAGCACAGATACGCAGTATTTT. Its translation is CASSFSGVSTDTQYF. The entire variable domain, with the rest obtained from reference TRBV28 and TRBJ2-3, is as follows: DVKVTQSSRYLVKRTGEKVFLECVQDMDHENMFWYRQDPGLGLRLIYFSYDVKMKEKGDIPEGYSVSREKKERFSLILESASTNQTSMYLCASSFSGVSTDTQYFGPGTRLTVL.

The V call is TRBV27, the J call TRBJ2-3; TRBD2 aligns across 8 bases. The CDR3 is 16 residues long. V shed 8 bases and J 1 base; nucleotides not matched to a gene: 11. Germline V gives CDR1 MNHEY, CDR2 SMNVEV (reference sequence). The CDR3 region is CASPRGGVAGTDTQYF. The CDR3 DNA follows: TGTGCCAGCCCTCGGGGGGGAGTAGCGGGCACAGATACGCAGTATTTT.